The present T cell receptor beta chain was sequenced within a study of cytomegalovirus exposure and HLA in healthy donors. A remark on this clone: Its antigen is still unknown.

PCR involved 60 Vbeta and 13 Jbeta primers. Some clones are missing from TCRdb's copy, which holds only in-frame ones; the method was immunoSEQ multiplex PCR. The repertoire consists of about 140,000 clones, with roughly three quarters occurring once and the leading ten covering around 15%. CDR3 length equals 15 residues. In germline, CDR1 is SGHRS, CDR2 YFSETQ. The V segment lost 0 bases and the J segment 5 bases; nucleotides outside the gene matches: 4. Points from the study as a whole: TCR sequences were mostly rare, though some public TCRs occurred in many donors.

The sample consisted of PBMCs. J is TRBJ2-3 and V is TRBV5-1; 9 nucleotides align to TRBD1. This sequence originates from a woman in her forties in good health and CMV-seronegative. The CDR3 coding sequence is TGCGCCAGCAGCTTGGAGGGACAGGGTGGAGATACGCAGTATTTT. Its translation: CASSLEGQGGDTQYF.